The T cell receptor (beta chain) under discussion was sequenced for a study of cytotoxic CD8 clonotypes in ibrutinib-treated CLL. This table comes from immunoSEQ multiplex PCR, and its TCRdb copy is limited to in-frame clones, with some not included. The repertoire consists of fewer than 300,000 clones, with about 72% occurring once and the leading ten covering about 5.3%. The germline V gene has CDR1 SGHTA and CDR2 FQGNSA. V lost 5 bases to trimming and J lost 2 bases; unmatched junction nucleotides: 2. CDR3 size: 13 residues. The rearrangement uses TRBV7-2 and TRBJ2-5; 7 positions match TRBD1. The source of this sequence is a human donor with chronic lymphocytic leukemia. Source: PBMCs, taken at disease progression, from a patient treated with ibrutinib. The CDR3 here is CASSKGQQETQYF. The CDR3 DNA sequence: TGTGCCAGCAGCAAGGGACAGCAAGAGACCCAGTACTTC.